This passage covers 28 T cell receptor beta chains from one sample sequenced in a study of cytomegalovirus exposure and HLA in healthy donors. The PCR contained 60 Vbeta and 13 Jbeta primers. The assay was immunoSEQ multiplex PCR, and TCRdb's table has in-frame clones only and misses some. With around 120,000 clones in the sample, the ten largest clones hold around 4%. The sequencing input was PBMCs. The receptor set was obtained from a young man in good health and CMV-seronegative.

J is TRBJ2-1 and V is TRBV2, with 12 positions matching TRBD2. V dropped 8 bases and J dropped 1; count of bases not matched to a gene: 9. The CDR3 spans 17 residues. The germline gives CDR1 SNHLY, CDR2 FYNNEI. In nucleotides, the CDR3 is TGTGCCAGCGATACTAGCGGGAGGTTACCATCCTACAATGAGCAGTTCTTC. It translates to CASDTSGRLPSYNEQFF.

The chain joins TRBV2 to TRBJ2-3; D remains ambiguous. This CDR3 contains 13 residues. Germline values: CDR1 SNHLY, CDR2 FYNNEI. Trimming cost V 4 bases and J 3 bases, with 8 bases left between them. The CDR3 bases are TGTGCCAGCAGTGGAGGCGGAACAGATACGCAGTATTTT. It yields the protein CASSGGGTDTQYF.

The CDR3 loop reads CASSDRTGVDTGELFF. The CDR3 DNA reads TGTGCCAGCAGCGACCGGACAGGGGTGGACACCGGGGAGCTGTTTTTT. The genes are TRBV9 and TRBJ2-2, with TRBD1 identical over 9 bases. The CDR3 is 16 residues long. Germline V lookup: CDR1 SGDLS, CDR2 YYNGEE. V lost 3 bases and J lost 3; bases outside the gene matches: 6.

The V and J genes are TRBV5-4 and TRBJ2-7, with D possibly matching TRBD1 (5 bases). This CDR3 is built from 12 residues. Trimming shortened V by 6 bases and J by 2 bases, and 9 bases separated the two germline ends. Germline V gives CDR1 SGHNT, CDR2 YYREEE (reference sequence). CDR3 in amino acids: CASTTDTYEQYF. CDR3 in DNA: TGTGCCAGCACGACAGATACCTACGAGCAGTACTTC. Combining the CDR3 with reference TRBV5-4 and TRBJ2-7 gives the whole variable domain ETGVTQSPTHLIKTRGQQVTLRCSSQSGHNTVSWYQQALGQGPQFIFQYYREEENGRGNFPPRFSGLQFPNYSSELNVNALELDDSALYLCASTTDTYEQYFGPGTRLTVT.

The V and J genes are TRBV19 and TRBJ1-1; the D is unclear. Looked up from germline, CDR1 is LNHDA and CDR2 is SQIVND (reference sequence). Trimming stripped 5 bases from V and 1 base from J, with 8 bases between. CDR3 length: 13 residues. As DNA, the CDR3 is TGTGCCAGTAGTCAAAGACAGAACACTGAAGCTTTCTTT. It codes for CASSQRQNTEAFF.

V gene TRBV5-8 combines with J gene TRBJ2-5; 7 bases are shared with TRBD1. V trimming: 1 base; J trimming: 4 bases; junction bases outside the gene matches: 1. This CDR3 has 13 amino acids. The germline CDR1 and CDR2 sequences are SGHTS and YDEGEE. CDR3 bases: TGTGCCAGCAGCTTGCGACAGGGAGAGACCCAGTACTTC. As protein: CASSLRQGETQYF.

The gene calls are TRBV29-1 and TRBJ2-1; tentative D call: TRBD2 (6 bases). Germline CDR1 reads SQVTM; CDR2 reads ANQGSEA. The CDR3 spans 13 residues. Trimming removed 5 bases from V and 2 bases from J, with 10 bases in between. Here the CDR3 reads CSVSGTAYNEQFF. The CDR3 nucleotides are TGCAGCGTTTCGGGGACTGCCTACAATGAGCAGTTCTTC.

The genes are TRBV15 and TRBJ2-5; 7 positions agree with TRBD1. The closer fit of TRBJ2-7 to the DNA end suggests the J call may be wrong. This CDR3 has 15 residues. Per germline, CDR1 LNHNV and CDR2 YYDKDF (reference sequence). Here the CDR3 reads CATSRAAGGWYEQYF. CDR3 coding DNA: TGTGCCACCAGCAGAGCGGCAGGGGGTTGGTACGAGCAGTACTTC.

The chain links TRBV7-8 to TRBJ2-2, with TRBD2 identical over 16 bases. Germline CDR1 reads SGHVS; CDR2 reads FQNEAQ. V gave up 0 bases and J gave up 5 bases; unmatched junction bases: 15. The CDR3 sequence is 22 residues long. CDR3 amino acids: CASSLAPRGTSGRAGNTGELFF. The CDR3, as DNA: TGTGCCAGCAGCTTAGCCCCAAGGGGGACTAGCGGGAGGGCGGGAAATACCGGGGAGCTGTTTTTT.

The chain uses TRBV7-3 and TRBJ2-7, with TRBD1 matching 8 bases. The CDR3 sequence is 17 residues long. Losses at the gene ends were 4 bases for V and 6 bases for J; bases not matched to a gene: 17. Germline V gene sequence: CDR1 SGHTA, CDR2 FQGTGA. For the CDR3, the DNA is TGTGCCAGCAGCTCAAATTCCGCACAGGGGGGACTCGGCGAGCAGTACTTC. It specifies CASSSNSAQGGLGEQYF.

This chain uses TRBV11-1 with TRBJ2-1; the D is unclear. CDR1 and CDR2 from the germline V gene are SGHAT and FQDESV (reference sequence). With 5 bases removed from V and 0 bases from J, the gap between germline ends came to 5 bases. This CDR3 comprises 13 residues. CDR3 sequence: CASSPGSYNEQFF. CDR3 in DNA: TGTGCCAGCAGCCCCGGCTCCTACAATGAGCAGTTCTTC.

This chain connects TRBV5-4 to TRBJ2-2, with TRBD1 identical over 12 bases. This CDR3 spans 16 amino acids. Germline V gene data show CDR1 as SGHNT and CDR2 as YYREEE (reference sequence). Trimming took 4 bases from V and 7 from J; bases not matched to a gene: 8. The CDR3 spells CASSPGTGGPVGELFF. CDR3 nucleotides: TGTGCCAGCAGCCCGGGGACAGGGGGCCCGGTCGGGGAGCTGTTTTTT.

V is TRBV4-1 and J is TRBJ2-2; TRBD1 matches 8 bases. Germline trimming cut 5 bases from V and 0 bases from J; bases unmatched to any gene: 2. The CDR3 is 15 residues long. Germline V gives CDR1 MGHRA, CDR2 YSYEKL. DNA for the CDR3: TGCGCCAGCAGCTGGACAGGGACGAACACCGGGGAGCTGTTTTTT. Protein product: CASSWTGTNTGELFF.

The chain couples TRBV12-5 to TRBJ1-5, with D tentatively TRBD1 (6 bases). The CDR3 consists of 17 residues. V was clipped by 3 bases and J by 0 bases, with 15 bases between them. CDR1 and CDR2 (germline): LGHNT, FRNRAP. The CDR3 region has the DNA TGTGCTAGTGGTTTAAATTTTGGACAGTATAGCAATCAGCCCCAGCATTTT. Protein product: CASGLNFGQYSNQPQHF.

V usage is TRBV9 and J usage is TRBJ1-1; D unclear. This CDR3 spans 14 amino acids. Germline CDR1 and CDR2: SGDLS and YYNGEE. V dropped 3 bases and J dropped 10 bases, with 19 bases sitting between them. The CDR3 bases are TGTGCCAGCAGCGCCAATACGGAGTATCTCGGAGCTTTCTTT. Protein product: CASSANTEYLGAFF.

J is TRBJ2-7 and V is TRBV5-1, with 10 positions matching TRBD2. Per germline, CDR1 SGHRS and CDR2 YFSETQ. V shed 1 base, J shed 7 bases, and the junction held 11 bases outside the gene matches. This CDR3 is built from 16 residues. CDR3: CASSLRQREGLGEQYF. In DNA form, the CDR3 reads TGCGCCAGCAGCTTGAGGCAGCGGGAGGGCCTAGGAGAGCAGTACTTC.

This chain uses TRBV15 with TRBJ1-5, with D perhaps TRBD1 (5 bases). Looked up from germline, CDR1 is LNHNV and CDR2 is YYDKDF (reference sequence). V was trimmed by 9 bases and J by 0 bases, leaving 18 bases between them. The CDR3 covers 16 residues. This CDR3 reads CATGTEALISNQPQHF. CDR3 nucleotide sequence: TGTGCCACGGGGACTGAGGCCCTCATTAGCAATCAGCCCCAGCATTTT.

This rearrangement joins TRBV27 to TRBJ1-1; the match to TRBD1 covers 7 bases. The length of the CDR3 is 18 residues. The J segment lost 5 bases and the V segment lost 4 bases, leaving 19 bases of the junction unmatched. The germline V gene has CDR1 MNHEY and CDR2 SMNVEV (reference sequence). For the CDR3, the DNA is TGTGCCAGCAGTTCGCACCCCGGGACAGAACCCAAAGGGACTGAAGCTTTCTTT. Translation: CASSSHPGTEPKGTEAFF.

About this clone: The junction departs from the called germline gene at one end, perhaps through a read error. Written as DNA, the CDR3 is TGTGCTAGCAGCTTGGGACAGCGGAGCTACGAGCAGTACTTC. Protein sequence: CASSLGQRSYEQYF. The rearrangement links TRBV7-7 to TRBJ2-7; TRBD1 matches at 7 bases. The CDR3 loop spans 14 amino acids. CDR1 and CDR2 (germline): SSHAT, FNYEAQ (reference sequence).

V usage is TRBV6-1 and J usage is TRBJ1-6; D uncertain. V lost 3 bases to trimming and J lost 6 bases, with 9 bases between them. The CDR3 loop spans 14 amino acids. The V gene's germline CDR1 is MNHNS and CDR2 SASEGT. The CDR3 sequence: CASSDPGINSPLHF. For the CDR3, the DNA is TGTGCCAGCAGTGATCCGGGGATTAATTCACCCCTCCACTTT.

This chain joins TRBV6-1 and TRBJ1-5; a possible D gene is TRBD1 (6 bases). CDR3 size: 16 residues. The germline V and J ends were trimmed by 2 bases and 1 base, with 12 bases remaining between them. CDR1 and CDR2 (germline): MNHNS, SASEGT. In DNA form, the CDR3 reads TGTGCCAGCAGTGAAAGTGGGACACGAAGCAATCAGCCCCAGCATTTT. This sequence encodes CASSESGTRSNQPQHF.

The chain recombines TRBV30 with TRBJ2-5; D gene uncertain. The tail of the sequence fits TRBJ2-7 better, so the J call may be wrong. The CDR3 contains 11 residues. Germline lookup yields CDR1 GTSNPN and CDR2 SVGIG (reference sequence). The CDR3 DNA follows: TGTGCCTGGAGTGGTGGAGTCGAGCAGTACTTC. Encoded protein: CAWSGGVEQYF.

The CDR3 loop is CASSRLAVDTQYF. The DNA for the CDR3 is TGTGCCAGCAGCCGACTAGCGGTAGATACGCAGTATTTT. The chain has TRBV5-8 and TRBJ2-3, with TRBD2 identical over 9 bases. The junction had 2 bases not matched to a gene; V was cut back by 4 bases and J by 5 bases. The CDR3 runs to 13 residues. From germline, CDR1 is SGHTS and CDR2 YDEGEE.

CDR3 sequence reads: CASSIYSGRANTGELFF. As DNA, the CDR3 is TGTGCCAGCAGCATATATAGCGGGAGGGCCAACACCGGGGAGCTGTTTTTT. The chain uses TRBV7-2 and TRBJ2-2; 11 nucleotides agree with TRBD2. Germline V gene data show CDR1 as SGHTA and CDR2 as FQGNSA. The CDR3 runs to 17 residues. Trimming cost V 5 bases and J 2 bases; bases outside gene matches: 7.

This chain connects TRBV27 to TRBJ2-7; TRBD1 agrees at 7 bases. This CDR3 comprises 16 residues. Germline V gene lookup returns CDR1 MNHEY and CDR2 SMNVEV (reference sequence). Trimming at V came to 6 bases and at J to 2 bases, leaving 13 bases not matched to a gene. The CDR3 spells CASSQQDRVSPYEQYF. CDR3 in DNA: TGTGCCAGCAGCCAACAAGACAGGGTGAGTCCCTACGAGCAGTACTTC.

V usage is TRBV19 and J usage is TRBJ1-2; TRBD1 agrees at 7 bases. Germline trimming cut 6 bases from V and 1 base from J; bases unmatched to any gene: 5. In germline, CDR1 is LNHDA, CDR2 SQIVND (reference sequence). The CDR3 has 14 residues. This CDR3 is CASRQGSDNYGYTF. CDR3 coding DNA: TGTGCCAGTAGACAGGGGTCCGATAACTATGGCTACACCTTC.

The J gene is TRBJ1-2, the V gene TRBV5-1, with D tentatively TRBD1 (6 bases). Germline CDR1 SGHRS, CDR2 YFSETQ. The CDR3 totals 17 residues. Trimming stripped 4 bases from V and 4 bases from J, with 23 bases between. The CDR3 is CASSKTRGSGVLYGYTF. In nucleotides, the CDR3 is TGCGCCAGCAGCAAAACTAGGGGGTCAGGGGTCCTCTATGGCTACACCTTC.

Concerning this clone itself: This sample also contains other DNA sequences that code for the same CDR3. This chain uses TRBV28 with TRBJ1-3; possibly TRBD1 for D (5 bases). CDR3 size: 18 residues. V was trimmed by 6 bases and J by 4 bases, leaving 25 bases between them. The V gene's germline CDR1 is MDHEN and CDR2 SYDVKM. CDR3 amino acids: CASSSPGSDRGRGNTIYF. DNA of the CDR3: TGTGCCAGCAGCTCCCCCGGATCAGATCGGGGGAGAGGAAACACCATATATTTT.